This note documents a single T cell receptor (beta chain) sequence. This specimen belongs to a study of blood T cell repertoires in COVID-19. Study-wide background: Samples taken during acute and convalescent COVID-19 were collected in the United States, Italy and Spain.

Trimming cost V 0 bases and J 2 bases, with 8 bases left between them. CDR3 size: 16 residues. CDR1 and CDR2 (germline): SGHTA, FQGTGA. Repertoires were generated with immunoSEQ multiplex PCR, while TCRdb's copy carries only in-frame clones and drops some. The sample holds fewer than 300,000 clones; approximately 84% are singletons and the top ten take about 1.6%. This receptor was identified in a human donor with COVID-19, enrolled during active disease. The donor label of this sample is uncertain. The chain joins TRBV7-3 to TRBJ2-6; D remains unclear. Sequenced material: peripheral blood. The CDR3 here is CASSLTVGAGANVLTF. CDR3 sequence (DNA): TGTGCCAGCAGCTTAACCGTTGGAGCTGGGGCCAACGTCCTGACTTTC.